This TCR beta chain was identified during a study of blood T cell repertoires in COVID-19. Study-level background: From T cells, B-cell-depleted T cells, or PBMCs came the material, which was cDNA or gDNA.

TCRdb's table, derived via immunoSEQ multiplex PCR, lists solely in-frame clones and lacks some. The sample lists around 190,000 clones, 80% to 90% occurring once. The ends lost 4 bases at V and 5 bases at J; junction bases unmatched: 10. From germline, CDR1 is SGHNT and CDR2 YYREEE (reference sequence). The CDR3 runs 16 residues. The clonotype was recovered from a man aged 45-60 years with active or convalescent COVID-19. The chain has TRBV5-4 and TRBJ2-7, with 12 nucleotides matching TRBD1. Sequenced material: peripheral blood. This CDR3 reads CASSPGGQGAVNEQYF. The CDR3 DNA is TGTGCCAGCAGCCCGGGGGGACAGGGGGCCGTGAACGAGCAGTACTTC.